The 12 T cell receptor beta chains below all came from one sample that was sequenced in a study of vaccination and CD4 T cells after COVID-19. These receptors have no known antigen. The Oncomine TCR Beta short-read assay was applied to DNA of cultured CD4+ T cells. TCRdb reprocessed the PCR reads via MiXCR and lists one record per CDR3 protein. The table shows more than 15,000 distinct CDR3 sequences, with approximately 50% occurring only once. Stated treatment: roughly 11-day PBMC culture with coronavirus spike peptide pools or control peptides (ViraFEST assay). Specimen: CD4+ T cells from blood, cultured in vitro. These receptors originate from a human donor who had recovered from COVID-19.

The V and J genes are TRBV5-1 and TRBJ2-5; 8 bases align to TRBD2. The CDR3 is 15 residues long. Trimming took 0 bases from V and 3 from J; bases not matched to a gene: 4. CDR1 and CDR2 from the germline V gene are SGHRS and YFSETQ. The CDR3 DNA reads as TGCGCCAGCAGCTTGGTAGGGACTAGGGAAGAGACCCAGTACTTC. Translated: CASSLVGTREETQYF.

This chain joins TRBV12-3 or TRBV12-4 and TRBJ1-1, with D possibly matching TRBD1 (6 bases). The CDR3 sequence is 17 residues long. V was clipped by 3 bases and J by 2 bases, with 19 bases between them. The CDR3 sequence is CASSFRGTGTPNTEAFF. CDR3 DNA: TGTGCCAGCAGTTTCCGGGGCACAGGGACGCCTAACACTGAAGCTTTCTTT.

The V and J genes are TRBV6-2 or TRBV6-3 and TRBJ1-6; D remains ambiguous. The germline V gene has CDR1 MNHEY and CDR2 SVGEGT. V was trimmed by 9 bases and J by 6 bases, leaving 15 bases between them. CDR3 length: 14 amino acids. DNA of the CDR3: TGTGCCAGGAGGATACCCGCCCCTAATTCACCCCTCCACTTT. Its translation is CARRIPAPNSPLHF.

The V and J genes are TRBV10-2 and TRBJ2-4; D is ambiguous. Trimming shortened V by 4 bases and J by 7 bases, and 11 bases separated the two germline ends. Germline loops: CDR1 WSHSY, CDR2 SAAADI. This CDR3 spans 13 amino acids. For the CDR3, the DNA is TGCGCCAGCAGTGCCGGAACGCACAACATTCAGTACTTC. Protein: CASSAGTHNIQYF.

This clonotype has only a few counts. The genes are TRBV20-1 and TRBJ2-5; the match to TRBD2 covers 10 bases. The CDR3 has 16 amino acids. Germline V gives CDR1 DFQATT, CDR2 SNEGSKA (reference sequence). With 5 bases clipped from V and 2 bases from J, the junction kept 11 bases outside the gene matches. The CDR3 DNA reads TGCAGTGCTTCCGCCCTACTAGCGGGATCACAAGAGACCCAGTACTTC. Translation: CSASALLAGSQETQYF.

The CDR3 nucleotides read TGTGCCAGCAGCCGGGGGGGGGTACTACAGCCCCAGCATTTT. As protein: CASSRGGVLQPQHF. The rearrangement uses TRBV28 and TRBJ1-5, with D possibly TRBD1 on 5 matching bases. The germline V gene encodes CDR1 MDHEN and CDR2 SYDVKM. This CDR3 is 14 amino acids long. V was shortened by 6 bases and J by 7 bases, with 16 bases between the two germline ends.

The chain joins TRBV5-1 to TRBJ2-5, with D perhaps matching TRBD1 or TRBD2 (6 bases each). V shed 4 bases and J shed 3 bases, with 7 bases lying between them. The germline V gene encodes CDR1 SGHRS and CDR2 YFSETQ. This CDR3 has 12 amino acids. The DNA for the CDR3 is TGCGCCAGCAGCAGGGGGGAAGAGACCCAGTACTTC. This codes for CASSRGEETQYF.

This rearrangement joins TRBV30 to TRBJ2-1, with 11 bases aligning to TRBD2. The V gene end was trimmed by 0 bases and the J gene end by 5 bases; junction bases not matched to a gene: 3. Germline CDR1 and CDR2: GTSNPN and SVGIG (reference sequence). The CDR3 length is 15 residues. CDR3 sequence (DNA): TGTGCCTGGAGTGTAAAACTAGCGGGAGACAATGAGCAGTTCTTC. It codes for CAWSVKLAGDNEQFF.

The V call is TRBV10-1, the J call TRBJ2-5, with D perhaps TRBD1 (6 bases). V shed 3 bases and J shed 5 bases, with 16 bases lying between them. CDR1 and CDR2 (germline): WNHNN, SYGVQD (reference sequence). CDR3 length: 15 residues. For the CDR3, the DNA is TGCGCCAGCAGTGATGTGACAGGAGAGGTGGAGACCCAGTACTTC. It yields the protein CASSDVTGEVETQYF.

The chain links TRBV19 to TRBJ2-2, with D possibly matching TRBD2 (6 bases). CDR1 and CDR2 from the germline V gene are LNHDA and SQIVND (reference sequence). This CDR3 spans 15 amino acids. V was trimmed by 1 base and J by 7 bases, leaving 13 bases between them. The CDR3 spells CASSIAGDYGGELFF. CDR3 coding DNA: TGTGCCAGTAGTATAGCGGGAGACTATGGCGGGGAGCTGTTTTTT.

V is TRBV30 and J is TRBJ2-3, with D hard to call. This CDR3 is built from 11 residues. Germline assignment: CDR1 GTSNPN and CDR2 SVGIG (reference sequence). The germline V and J ends were trimmed by 2 bases and 4 bases, with 4 bases remaining between them. The DNA of the CDR3 is TGTGCCTGGAGTATGCCAGATACGCAGTATTTT. Amino acid sequence: CAWSMPDTQYF.

This clonotype has more than one count but fewer than ten. This rearrangement joins TRBV12-3 or TRBV12-4 to TRBJ1-2; weak D call: TRBD1 (5 bases). This CDR3 spans 12 amino acids. V lost 7 bases and J 4 bases, leaving 10 bases between the germline ends. The CDR3 here is CASTEGIYGYTF. CDR3 bases: TGTGCCAGCACGGAGGGGATCTATGGCTACACCTTC.